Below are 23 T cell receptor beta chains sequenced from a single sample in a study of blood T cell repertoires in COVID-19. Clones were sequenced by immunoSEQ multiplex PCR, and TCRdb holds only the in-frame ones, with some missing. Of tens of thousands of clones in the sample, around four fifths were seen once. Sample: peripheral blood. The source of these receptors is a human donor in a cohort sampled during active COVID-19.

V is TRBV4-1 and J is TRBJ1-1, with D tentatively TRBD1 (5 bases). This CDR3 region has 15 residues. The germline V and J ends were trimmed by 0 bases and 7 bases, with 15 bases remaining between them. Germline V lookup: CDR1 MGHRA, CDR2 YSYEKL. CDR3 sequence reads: CASSQDRGDLIEAFF. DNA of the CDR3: TGCGCCAGCAGCCAAGACCGGGGGGATCTTATTGAAGCTTTCTTT.

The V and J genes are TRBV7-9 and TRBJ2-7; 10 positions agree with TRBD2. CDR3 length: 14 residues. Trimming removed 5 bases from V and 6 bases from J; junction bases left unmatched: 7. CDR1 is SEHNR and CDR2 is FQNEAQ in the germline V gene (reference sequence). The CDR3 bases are TGTGCCAGCAGCGCCAGCGGGGGGGCGCGCGAGCAGTACTTC. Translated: CASSASGGAREQYF.

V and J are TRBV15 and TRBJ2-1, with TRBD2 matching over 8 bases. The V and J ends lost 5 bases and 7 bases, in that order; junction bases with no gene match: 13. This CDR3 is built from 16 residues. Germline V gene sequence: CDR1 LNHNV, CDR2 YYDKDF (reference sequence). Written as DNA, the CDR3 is TGTGCCACCAGCGAATCTTCTAGCGGGCGGTGGAATGAGCAGTTCTTC. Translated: CATSESSSGRWNEQFF.

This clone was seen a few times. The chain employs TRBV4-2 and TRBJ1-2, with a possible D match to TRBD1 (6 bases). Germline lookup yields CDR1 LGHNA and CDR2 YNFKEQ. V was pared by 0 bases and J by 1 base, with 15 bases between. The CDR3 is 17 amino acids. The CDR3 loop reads CASSQEDSSSRNYGYTF. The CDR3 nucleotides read TGTGCCAGCAGCCAAGAGGACAGCTCCTCTCGTAACTATGGCTACACCTTC.

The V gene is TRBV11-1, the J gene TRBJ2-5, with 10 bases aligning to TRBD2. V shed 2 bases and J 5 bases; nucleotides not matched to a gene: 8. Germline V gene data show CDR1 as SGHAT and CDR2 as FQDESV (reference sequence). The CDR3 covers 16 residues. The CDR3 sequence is CASSLKRGGRSETQYF. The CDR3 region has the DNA TGTGCCAGCAGCTTAAAGCGGGGGGGCCGATCGGAGACCCAGTACTTC.

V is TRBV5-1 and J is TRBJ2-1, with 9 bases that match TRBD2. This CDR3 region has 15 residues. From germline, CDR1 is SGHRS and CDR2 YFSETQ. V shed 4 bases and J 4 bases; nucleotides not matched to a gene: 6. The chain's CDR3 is CASSRSGGVYNEQFF. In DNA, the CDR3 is TGCGCCAGCAGCCGTAGCGGGGGAGTTTACAATGAGCAGTTCTTC.

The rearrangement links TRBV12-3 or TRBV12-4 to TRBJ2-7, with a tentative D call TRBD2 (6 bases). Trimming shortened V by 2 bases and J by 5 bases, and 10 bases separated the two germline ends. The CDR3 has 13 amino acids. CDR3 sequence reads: CASSLFGGNEQYF. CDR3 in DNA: TGTGCCAGCAGTTTATTTGGGGGGAACGAGCAGTACTTC.

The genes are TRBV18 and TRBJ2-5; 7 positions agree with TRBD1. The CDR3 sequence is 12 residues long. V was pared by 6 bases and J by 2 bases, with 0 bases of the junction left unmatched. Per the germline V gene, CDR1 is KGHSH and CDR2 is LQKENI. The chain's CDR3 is CASSGQQETQYF. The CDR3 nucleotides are TGTGCCAGCTCGGGACAGCAAGAGACCCAGTACTTC.

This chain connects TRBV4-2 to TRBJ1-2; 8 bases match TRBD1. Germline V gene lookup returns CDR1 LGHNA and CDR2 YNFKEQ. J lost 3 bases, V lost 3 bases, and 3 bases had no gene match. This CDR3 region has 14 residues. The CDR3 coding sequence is TGTGCCAGCAGCCAGCAACAGGGGGACTATGGCTACACCTTC. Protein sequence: CASSQQQGDYGYTF.

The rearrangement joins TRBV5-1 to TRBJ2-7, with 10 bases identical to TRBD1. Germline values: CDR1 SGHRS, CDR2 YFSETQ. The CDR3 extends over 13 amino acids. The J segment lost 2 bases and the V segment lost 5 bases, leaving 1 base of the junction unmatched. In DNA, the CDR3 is TGCGCCAGCAGAGGGACAGGGGCCTACGAGCAGTACTTC. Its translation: CASRGTGAYEQYF.

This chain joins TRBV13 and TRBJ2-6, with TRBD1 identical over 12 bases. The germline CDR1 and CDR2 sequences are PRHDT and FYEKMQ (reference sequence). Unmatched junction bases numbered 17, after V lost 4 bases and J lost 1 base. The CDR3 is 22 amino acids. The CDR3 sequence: CASSSDVRDRGLSWSGANVLTF. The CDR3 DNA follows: TGTGCCAGCAGCTCCGATGTGAGGGACAGGGGGCTTAGTTGGTCTGGGGCCAACGTCCTGACTTTC. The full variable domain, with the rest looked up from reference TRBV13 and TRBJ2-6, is AAGVIQSPRHLIKEKRETATLKCYPIPRHDTVYWYQQGPGQDPQFLISFYEKMQSDKGSIPDRFSAQQFSDYHSELNMSSLELGDSALYFCASSSDVRDRGLSWSGANVLTFGAGSRLTVL.

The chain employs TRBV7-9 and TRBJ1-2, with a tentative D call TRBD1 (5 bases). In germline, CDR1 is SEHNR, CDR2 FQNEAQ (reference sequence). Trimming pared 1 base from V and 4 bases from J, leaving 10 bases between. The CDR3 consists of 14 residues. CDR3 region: CASSLVRGSYGYTF. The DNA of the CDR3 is TGTGCCAGCAGCTTAGTAAGGGGCAGCTATGGCTACACCTTC.

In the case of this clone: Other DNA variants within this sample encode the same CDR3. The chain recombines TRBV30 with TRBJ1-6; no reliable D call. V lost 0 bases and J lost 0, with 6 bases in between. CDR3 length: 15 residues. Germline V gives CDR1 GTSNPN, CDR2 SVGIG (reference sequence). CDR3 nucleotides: TGTGCCTGGAGTGTTGAGGGCTCCTATAATTCACCCCTCCACTTT. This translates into CAWSVEGSYNSPLHF.

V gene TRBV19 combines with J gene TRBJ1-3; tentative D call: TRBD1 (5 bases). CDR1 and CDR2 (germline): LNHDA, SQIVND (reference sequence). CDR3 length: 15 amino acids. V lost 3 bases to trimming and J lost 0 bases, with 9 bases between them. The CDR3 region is CASSMLRGSGNTIYF. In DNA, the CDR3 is TGTGCCAGTAGTATGCTAAGGGGCTCTGGAAACACCATATATTTT.

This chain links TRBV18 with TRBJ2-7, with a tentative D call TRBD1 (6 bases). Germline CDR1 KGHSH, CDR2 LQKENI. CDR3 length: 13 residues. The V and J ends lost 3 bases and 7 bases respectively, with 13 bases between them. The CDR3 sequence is CASSPSGQLEQYF. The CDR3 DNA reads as TGTGCCAGCTCACCGTCAGGACAGCTAGAGCAGTACTTC.

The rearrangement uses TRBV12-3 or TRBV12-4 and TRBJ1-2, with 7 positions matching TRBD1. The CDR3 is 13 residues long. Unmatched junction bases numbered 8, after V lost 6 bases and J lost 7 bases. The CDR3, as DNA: TGTGCCAGCAGGACAGGGCTTTCAGGTGGCTACACCTTC. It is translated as CASRTGLSGGYTF.

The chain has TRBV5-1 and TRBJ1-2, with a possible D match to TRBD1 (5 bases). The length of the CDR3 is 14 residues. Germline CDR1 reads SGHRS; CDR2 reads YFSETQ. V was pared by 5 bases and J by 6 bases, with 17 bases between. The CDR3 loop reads CASRRFGGADGYTF. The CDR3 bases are TGCGCCAGCAGGAGGTTCGGAGGGGCTGATGGCTACACCTTC.

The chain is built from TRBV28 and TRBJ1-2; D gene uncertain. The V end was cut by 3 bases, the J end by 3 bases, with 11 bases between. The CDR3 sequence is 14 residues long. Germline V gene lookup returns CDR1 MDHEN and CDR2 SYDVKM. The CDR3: CASSFLPQDYGYTF. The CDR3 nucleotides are TGTGCCAGCAGTTTCCTCCCCCAGGACTATGGCTACACCTTC.

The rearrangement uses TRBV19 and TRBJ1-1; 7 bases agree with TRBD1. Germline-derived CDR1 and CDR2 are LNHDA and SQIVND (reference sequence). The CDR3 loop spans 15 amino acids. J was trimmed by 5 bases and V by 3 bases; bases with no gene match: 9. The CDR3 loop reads CASSIGRGLRTEAFF. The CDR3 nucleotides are TGTGCCAGTAGTATTGGTAGGGGGCTGAGGACTGAAGCTTTCTTT. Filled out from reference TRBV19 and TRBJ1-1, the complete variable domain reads DGGITQSPKYLFRKEGQNVTLSCEQNLNHDAMYWYRQDPGQGLRLIYYSQIVNDFQKGDIAEGYSVSREKKESFPLTVTSAQKNPTAFYLCASSIGRGLRTEAFFGQGTRLTVV.

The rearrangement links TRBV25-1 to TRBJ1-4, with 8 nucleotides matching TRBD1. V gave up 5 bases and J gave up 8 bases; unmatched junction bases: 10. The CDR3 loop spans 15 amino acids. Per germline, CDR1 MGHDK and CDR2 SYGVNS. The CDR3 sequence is CASSLRQGSGEKLFF. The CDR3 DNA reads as TGTGCCAGCAGTCTCCGACAGGGGTCGGGAGAAAAACTGTTTTTT. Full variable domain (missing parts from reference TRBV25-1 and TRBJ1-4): EADIYQTPRYLVIGTGKKITLECSQTMGHDKMYWYQQDPGMELHLIHYSYGVNSTEKGDLSSESTVSRIRTEHFPLTLESARPSHTSQYLCASSLRQGSGEKLFFGSGTQLSVL.

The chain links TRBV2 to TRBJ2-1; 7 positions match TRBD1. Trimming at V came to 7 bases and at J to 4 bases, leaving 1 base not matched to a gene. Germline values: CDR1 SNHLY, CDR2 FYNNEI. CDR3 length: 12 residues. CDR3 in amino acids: CASTTGYNEQFF. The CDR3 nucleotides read TGTGCCAGCACGACAGGGTACAATGAGCAGTTCTTC.

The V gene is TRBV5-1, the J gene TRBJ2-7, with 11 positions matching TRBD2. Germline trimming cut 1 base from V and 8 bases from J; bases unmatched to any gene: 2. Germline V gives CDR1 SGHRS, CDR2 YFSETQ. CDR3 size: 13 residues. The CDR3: CASSLTSGGQQYF. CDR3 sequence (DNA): TGCGCCAGCAGCTTGACTAGCGGGGGCCAGCAGTACTTC.

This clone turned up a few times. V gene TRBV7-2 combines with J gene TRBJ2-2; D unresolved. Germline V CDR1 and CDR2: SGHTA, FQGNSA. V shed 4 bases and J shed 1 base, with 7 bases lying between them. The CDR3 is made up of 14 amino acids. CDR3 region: CASSSHLNTGELFF. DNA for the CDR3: TGTGCCAGCAGCTCTCACTTGAACACCGGGGAGCTGTTTTTT.